The 15 T cell receptor beta chains presented below share a single source sample, sequenced in a study of sequential checkpoint blockade in melanoma. Method: immunoSEQ multiplex PCR; TCRdb's copy keeps in-frame clones and lacks some. This table holds thousands of clones, roughly 21% found once. Treatment here: randomized to nivolumab then ipilimumab (arm A) or the reverse (arm B). The sequencing here drew on tumor tissue (inferred from file names), taken from a patient given nivolumab and ipilimumab in sequence. The receptors derive from a human patient with melanoma. Some clones in this sample may be carry-over from other donors' samples.

This clone has ten or more counts. V gene TRBV11-3 combines with J gene TRBJ2-1, with TRBD2 identical over 8 bases. The CDR3 is 15 residues long. Germline-derived CDR1 and CDR2 are SGHNT and YENEEA. The ends lost 2 bases at V and 7 bases at J; junction bases unmatched: 7. The CDR3 spells CASSLTGGAGNEQFF. In DNA form, the CDR3 reads TGTGCCAGCAGCTTAACCGGGGGGGCCGGGAATGAGCAGTTCTTC.

By share, this clone counts as medium-sized (0.01 to 0.1%). The chain recombines TRBV11-3 with TRBJ1-2, with a weak D call TRBD1 (5 bases). The germline V gene has CDR1 SGHNT and CDR2 YENEEA. Trimming removed 5 bases from V and 8 bases from J, with 18 bases in between. The CDR3 has 14 residues. The CDR3 DNA follows: TGTGCCAGCAGCCCCGCGGGGCAGGTTAAAGGCTACACCTTC. Its protein product is CASSPAGQVKGYTF.

The V call is TRBV19, the J call TRBJ1-1, with a possible D match to TRBD1 (6 bases). Trimming removed 8 bases at V and 0 bases at J, with 10 bases between. Germline loops: CDR1 LNHDA, CDR2 SQIVND (reference sequence). This CDR3 spans 13 amino acids. The CDR3 DNA reads as TGTGCCAGTCAGGACAGACTGAACACTGAAGCTTTCTTT. Translation: CASQDRLNTEAFF.

J is TRBJ1-5 and V is TRBV23-1; D perhaps matches TRBD1 (5 bases). TRBV23-1 is marked as an open reading frame, function uncertain. This CDR3 comprises 13 residues. The V and J ends lost 6 bases and 9 bases respectively, with 15 bases between them. The CDR3 region is CASRRGGSGPQHF. In DNA form, the CDR3 reads TGCGCCAGCAGAAGGGGCGGGAGTGGGCCCCAGCATTTT.

This clone was observed a handful of times. The genes are TRBV11-3 and TRBJ1-3; D remains unclear. The CDR3 has 16 amino acids. Germline V gene data show CDR1 as SGHNT and CDR2 as YENEEA. The V end was cut by 5 bases, the J end by 3 bases, with 17 bases between. The CDR3 DNA follows: TGTGCCAGCAGCCCATTCAATCAGAGATTTGGAAACACCATATATTTT. Protein: CASSPFNQRFGNTIYF.

By frequency in the sample, this clone is medium-sized. This chain uses TRBV11-3 with TRBJ2-5; D not certain. CDR3 length equals 14 residues. CDR1 and CDR2 (germline): SGHNT, YENEEA. Trimming left V 2 bases short and J 1 base short, with 8 bases between. The CDR3 sequence is CASSLTGRQETQYF. The CDR3 DNA reads as TGTGCCAGCAGCTTAACGGGCCGCCAAGAGACCCAGTACTTC.

The chain recombines TRBV5-1 with TRBJ2-2; no clear D. This CDR3 is built from 16 residues. Trimming cost V 4 bases and J 1 base, with 14 bases left between them. Germline V CDR1 and CDR2: SGHRS, YFSETQ. Here the CDR3 DNA reads TGCGCCAGCAGCACCGGGTTAATCCGGAACACCGGGGAGCTGTTTTTT. This gives the protein CASSTGLIRNTGELFF. Variable domain in full (rest from reference TRBV5-1 and TRBJ2-2): KAGVTQTPRYLIKTRGQQVTLSCSPISGHRSVSWYQQTPGQGLQFLFEYFSETQRNKGNFPGRFSGRQFSNSRSEMNVSTLELGDSALYLCASSTGLIRNTGELFFGEGSRLTVL.

The chain is built from TRBV25-1 and TRBJ1-2; D unresolved. The CDR3 runs 13 residues. The germline CDR1 and CDR2 sequences are MGHDK and SYGVNS. Trimming took 6 bases from V and 7 from J, leaving 15 bases between them. The CDR3 DNA sequence: TGTGCCAGCAGCCCCCAAGGACCCCGTGGCTACACCTTC. It specifies CASSPQGPRGYTF.

J is TRBJ1-6 and V is TRBV7-2, with unresolved D. Germline-derived CDR1 and CDR2 are SGHTA and FQGNSA. The CDR3 is 13 amino acids. With 5 bases removed from V and 6 bases from J, the gap between germline ends came to 8 bases. In nucleotides, the CDR3 is TGTGCCAGCAGCACCCTCGGTAATTCACCCCTCCACTTT. Protein product: CASSTLGNSPLHF.

In its sample, this clone ranks as large. This chain uses TRBV25-1 with TRBJ1-4, with D possibly TRBD1 on 6 matching bases. Germline V gene data show CDR1 as MGHDK and CDR2 as SYGVNS. V was pared by 5 bases and J by 5 bases, with 15 bases between. CDR3 length: 15 amino acids. The CDR3: CASSPPGTINEKLFF. The CDR3 DNA reads TGTGCCAGCAGTCCCCCGGGGACAATCAATGAAAAACTGTTTTTT.

The chain combines TRBV18 with TRBJ2-1; possible D gene TRBD1, 5 bases. The germline V gene has CDR1 KGHSH and CDR2 LQKENI. The CDR3 is made up of 14 amino acids. Trimming left V 7 bases short and J 7 bases short, with 17 bases between. As DNA, the CDR3 is TGTGCCAGCTTCGACAGCCGCCAAGGGAATGAGCAGTTCTTC. This sequence encodes CASFDSRQGNEQFF.

The chain links TRBV15 to TRBJ1-6, with TRBD1 matching over 8 bases. The V gene end was trimmed by 3 bases and the J gene end by 10 bases; junction bases not matched to a gene: 5. The CDR3 consists of 14 residues. Germline values: CDR1 LNHNV, CDR2 YYDKDF (reference sequence). The CDR3: CATSRDRVWSPLHF. The CDR3 coding sequence is TGTGCCACCAGCAGGGACAGGGTTTGGTCACCCCTCCACTTT.

This clone came up a few times. V and J are TRBV11-3 and TRBJ2-7, with D hard to call. The CDR3 is 14 amino acids. The germline CDR1 and CDR2 sequences are SGHNT and YENEEA. Trimming cost V 3 bases and J 3 bases, with 12 bases left between them. CDR3 bases: TGTGCCAGCAGCTTTAGGTCTGTAGGCTACGAGCAGTACTTC. It codes for CASSFRSVGYEQYF.

Judged by abundance, this clone is medium-sized (0.01 to 0.1%). The V gene is TRBV6-8, the J gene TRBJ1-1; the match to TRBD1 covers 10 bases. This CDR3 is 13 amino acids long. V lost 7 bases and J lost 4; bases outside the gene matches: 3. Germline assignment: CDR1 MNHGY and CDR2 SAAAGT. The CDR3, as DNA: TGTGCCAGCACTTGGACAGGGGGCACTGAAGCTTTCTTT. Translating gives CASTWTGGTEAFF.

The J gene is TRBJ1-3, the V gene TRBV11-3, with 7 bases aligning to TRBD1. Germline V CDR1 and CDR2: SGHNT, YENEEA. This CDR3 spans 19 amino acids. J gave up 4 bases and V 4 bases, and 19 bases lay outside the gene matches. The CDR3 sequence: CASSSPVGQAYLSGNTIYF. CDR3 bases: TGTGCCAGCAGCTCCCCGGTTGGACAGGCCTACCTCTCGGGAAACACCATATATTTT.